The entry below gives a single T cell receptor beta chain sequence along with its context. Its target is not known. CDR3 length: 20 amino acids. V was pared by 0 bases and J by 0 bases, with 13 bases of the junction left unmatched. Germline V CDR1 and CDR2: GTSNPN, SVGIG (reference sequence). The data originate from a study of cytomegalovirus exposure and HLA in healthy donors. Study-wide points: As a later analysis revealed, most CMV-associated TCR beta chains appeared HLA-restricted. CMV antigen specificity of a few CMV-associated chains was confirmed in vitro. Earlier results showed most TCR beta V segments being productive about 87% or about 30% of the time. TCR beta sequences numbering around 15,000 were associated with HLA alleles at 0.05 false discovery rate in a later analysis.

PCR involved 60 Vbeta and 13 Jbeta primers. Some clones are missing from TCRdb's copy, which holds only in-frame ones; the method was immunoSEQ multiplex PCR. The table lists around 89,000 clones, over 60% of them singletons. This clonotype originated in a man in his forties or fifties in good health and CMV-seronegative. Sequences were obtained from PBMCs. The genes are TRBV30 and TRBJ2-6, with TRBD1 matching over 8 bases. CDR3 region: CAWSVFTGQGAFSGANVLTF. As DNA, the CDR3 is TGTGCCTGGAGTGTATTCACGGGCCAGGGGGCTTTCTCTGGGGCCAACGTCCTGACTTTC.